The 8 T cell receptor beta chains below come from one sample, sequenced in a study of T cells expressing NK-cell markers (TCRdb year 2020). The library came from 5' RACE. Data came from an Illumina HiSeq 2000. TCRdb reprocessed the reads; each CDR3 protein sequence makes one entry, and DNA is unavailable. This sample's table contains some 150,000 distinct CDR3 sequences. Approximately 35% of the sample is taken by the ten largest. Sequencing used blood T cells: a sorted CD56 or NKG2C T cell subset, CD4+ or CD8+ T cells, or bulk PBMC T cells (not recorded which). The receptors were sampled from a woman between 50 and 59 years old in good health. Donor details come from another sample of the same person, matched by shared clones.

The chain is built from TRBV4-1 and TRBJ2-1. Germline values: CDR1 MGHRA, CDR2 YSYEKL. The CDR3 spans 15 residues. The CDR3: CASSQDSGSYNEQFF.

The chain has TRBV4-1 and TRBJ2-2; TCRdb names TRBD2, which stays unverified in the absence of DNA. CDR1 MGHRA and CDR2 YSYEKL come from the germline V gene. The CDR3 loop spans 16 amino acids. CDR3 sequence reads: CASSQDWQEVGGELFF.

CDR3 sequence reads: CASSFNGYTDTQYF. The chain combines TRBV7-7 with TRBJ2-3. This CDR3 has 14 residues. Germline V gene sequence: CDR1 SSHAT, CDR2 FNYEAQ (reference sequence).

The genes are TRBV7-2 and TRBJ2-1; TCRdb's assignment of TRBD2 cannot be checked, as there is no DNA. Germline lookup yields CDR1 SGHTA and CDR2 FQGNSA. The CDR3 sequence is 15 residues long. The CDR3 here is CASSLPAGLATTKFF.

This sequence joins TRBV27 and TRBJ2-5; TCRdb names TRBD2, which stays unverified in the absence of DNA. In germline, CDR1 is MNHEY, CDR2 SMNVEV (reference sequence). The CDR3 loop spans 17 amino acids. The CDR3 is CASSLSPAGGPAETQYF.

The CDR3 reads CASRTSGRVPGDEQFF. V and J are TRBV12-3 or TRBV12-4 and TRBJ2-1; TCRdb reports TRBD2, a call that lacks DNA to check it against. This CDR3 region has 16 residues.

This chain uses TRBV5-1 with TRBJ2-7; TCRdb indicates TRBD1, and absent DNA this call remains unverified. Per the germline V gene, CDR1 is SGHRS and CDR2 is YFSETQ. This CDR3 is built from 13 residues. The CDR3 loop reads CASSLGDFYEQYF.

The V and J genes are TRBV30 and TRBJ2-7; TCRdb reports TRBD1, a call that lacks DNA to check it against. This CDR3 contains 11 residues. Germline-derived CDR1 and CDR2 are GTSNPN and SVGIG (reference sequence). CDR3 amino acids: CAGNRGREQYF.